The clone carrying this T cell receptor (beta chain) came up a few times. Its antigen is not known. Germline assignment: CDR1 MNHEY and CDR2 SVGAGI. The CDR3 spans 13 residues. The V and J ends lost 7 bases and 6 bases respectively, with 15 bases between them. These data are taken from a study of cytomegalovirus exposure and HLA in healthy donors. General study points: When analyzed later, a missense DCLRE1C variant was found to be linked to TCR beta V- and J-gene trimming. For most TCR beta V segments, an earlier analysis put the productive rate at about 90% or about 30% of the time.

PCR was performed using 60 Vbeta and 13 Jbeta primers. The protocol was immunoSEQ multiplex PCR, while the TCRdb copy is restricted to in-frame clones and leaves out a portion. There are 160,000 or so clones in the sample; 80% occur only once, and 4% to 5.5% lies in the top ten. The clonotype was recovered from a man aged 25-45 years in good health and CMV-seronegative. The chain combines TRBV6-5 with TRBJ1-1; maybe TRBD1 (6 bases). The specimen was PBMCs. CDR3 region: CASKRGAGAEAFF. The CDR3 DNA sequence: TGTGCCAGCAAACGGGGGGCGGGTGCTGAAGCTTTCTTT.